These 28 T cell receptor beta chains came from one sample sequenced in a study of blood T cell repertoires in COVID-19 (dated by TCRdb to 2018 to 2021). Receptor amplification or capture employed the immunoSEQ multiplex PCR assay. The table comes from immuneACCESS by way of TCRdb, which keeps in-frame sequences with V and J called. Part of the clones is missing from these tables; in studies checked, under half for an unresolved V gene and the rest for unknown reasons. Across this sample there are hundreds of thousands of clones, with roughly nine tenths seen only once. The ten top clones hold around 1.1% of the sample. The specimen was PBMCs or T cells enriched from blood (not recorded which). These receptors all stem from a man aged 25-45 years who had recovered from COVID-19.

This chain links TRBV13 with TRBJ1-1; 7 nucleotides align to TRBD1. Germline CDR1 is PRHDT and CDR2 is FYEKMQ (reference sequence). The CDR3 has 15 amino acids. Trimming at V came to 5 bases and at J to 1 base, leaving 7 bases not matched to a gene. CDR3: CASSHRQGWNTEAFF. The CDR3 coding sequence is TGTGCCAGCAGCCACAGACAGGGATGGAACACTGAAGCTTTCTTT. The entire variable domain, with the rest obtained from reference TRBV13 and TRBJ1-1, is as follows: AAGVIQSPRHLIKEKRETATLKCYPIPRHDTVYWYQQGPGQDPQFLISFYEKMQSDKGSIPDRFSAQQFSDYHSELNMSSLELGDSALYFCASSHRQGWNTEAFFGQGTRLTVV.

The rearrangement links TRBV3-1 (or the pseudogene TRBV3-2) to TRBJ2-5, with unresolved D. This CDR3 contains 13 residues. The germline CDR1 and CDR2 sequences are LGHDT and YNNKEL (reference sequence). V lost 2 bases, J lost 2 bases, and 6 bases lay in between. CDR3 sequence (DNA): TGTGCCAGCAGCCAAAATAATCAAGAGACCCAGTACTTC. It codes for CASSQNNQETQYF.

The chain joins TRBV19 to TRBJ2-5; 7 bases fit TRBD2. The CDR3 extends over 13 amino acids. CDR1 and CDR2 from the germline V gene are LNHDA and SQIVND (reference sequence). The V gene end was trimmed by 3 bases and the J gene end by 5 bases; junction bases not matched to a gene: 3. The CDR3, as DNA: TGTGCCAGTAGTATCGGACTAGGGGAGACCCAGTACTTC. This gives the protein CASSIGLGETQYF. Complete variable domain (other parts from reference TRBV19 and TRBJ2-5): DGGITQSPKYLFRKEGQNVTLSCEQNLNHDAMYWYRQDPGQGLRLIYYSQIVNDFQKGDIAEGYSVSREKKESFPLTVTSAQKNPTAFYLCASSIGLGETQYFGPGTRLLVL.

The chain is built from TRBV27 and TRBJ2-3, with D uncertain. V was clipped by 0 bases and J by 6 bases, with 10 bases between them. This CDR3 contains 14 residues. Germline CDR1 and CDR2: MNHEY and SMNVEV (reference sequence). The CDR3 region has the DNA TGTGCCAGCAGTTTATCTAGCAGTTCGGATACGCAGTATTTT. Amino acids: CASSLSSSSDTQYF.

This clone has a single count. This rearrangement joins TRBV7-2 to TRBJ1-4; no firm D call. Germline CDR1 SGHTA, CDR2 FQGNSA. This CDR3 is 16 amino acids long. V lost 0 bases to trimming and J lost 4 bases, with 12 bases between them. The CDR3, as DNA: TGTGCCAGCAGCTTAGCACTCCGGGGTTATAATGAAAAACTGTTTTTT. It encodes CASSLALRGYNEKLFF.

This clone has more than one count but fewer than ten. The chain has TRBV5-1 and TRBJ1-6, with D possibly TRBD1 on 6 matching bases. Germline V gene data show CDR1 as SGHRS and CDR2 as YFSETQ. The CDR3 extends over 15 amino acids. Trimming cost V 2 bases and J 10 bases, with 16 bases left between them. This CDR3 reads CASSLQGRGESPLHF. The CDR3, as DNA: TGCGCCAGCAGCTTACAGGGTAGAGGTGAATCACCCCTCCACTTT.

In this sample, this clone turned up a few times. The rearrangement links TRBV24-1 to TRBJ2-2; D perhaps matches TRBD1 (6 bases). This CDR3 is built from 14 residues. Trimming shortened V by 6 bases and J by 1 base, and 8 bases separated the two germline ends. Germline V gene sequence: CDR1 KGHDR, CDR2 SFDVKD. Here the CDR3 DNA reads TGTGCCACCAGTTTGGACAGGAACACCGGGGAGCTGTTTTTT. Its protein is CATSLDRNTGELFF.

The chain employs TRBV28 and TRBJ2-1, with 7 nucleotides matching TRBD1. Trimming cost V 3 bases and J 9 bases; bases outside gene matches: 5. Germline V CDR1 and CDR2: MDHEN, SYDVKM. The CDR3 consists of 13 residues. The CDR3: CASSLGTGAEQFF. The DNA for the CDR3 is TGTGCCAGCAGTTTGGGTACAGGGGCTGAGCAGTTCTTC.

J is TRBJ2-7 and V is TRBV29-1; no reliable D call. V was clipped by 8 bases and J by 3 bases, with 17 bases between them. The CDR3 has 13 amino acids. The germline V gene encodes CDR1 SQVTM and CDR2 ANQGSEA. CDR3 protein: CSIYRTENYEQYF. The CDR3 DNA reads as TGCAGCATCTATAGAACAGAAAACTACGAGCAGTACTTC.

This sequence joins TRBV6-5 and TRBJ1-2, with 7 bases identical to TRBD1. After removal of 0 bases from V and 8 bases from J, the junction contained 9 bases not matched to a gene. Germline V gives CDR1 MNHEY, CDR2 SVGAGI. This CDR3 contains 15 residues. The CDR3 region has the DNA TGTGCCAGCAGTTACTCAGACAGGGTATCCGGAGGCTACACCTTC. Its protein is CASSYSDRVSGGYTF.

This chain links TRBV27 with TRBJ2-7; 9 bases fit TRBD2. V shed 6 bases, J shed 0 bases, and the junction held 9 bases outside the gene matches. Germline CDR1 reads MNHEY; CDR2 reads SMNVEV (reference sequence). CDR3 size: 16 residues. The CDR3 DNA reads TGTGCCAGCAGGAAGGCGACTAGCGGACTCTCCTACGAGCAGTACTTC. This sequence encodes CASRKATSGLSYEQYF.

This rearrangement joins TRBV27 to TRBJ1-3; D unclear. The germline V gene encodes CDR1 MNHEY and CDR2 SMNVEV (reference sequence). The CDR3 is 15 amino acids. V was shortened by 5 bases and J by 8 bases, with 19 bases between the two germline ends. CDR3 DNA: TGTGCCAGCAGTCCGCACGGGGAGCTTAGGGACACCATATATTTT. This gives the protein CASSPHGELRDTIYF.

The chain has TRBV28 and TRBJ1-1; no reliable D call. Between the trimmed V and J ends, which lost 6 bases and 6 bases, there was a span of 14 bases. Germline V gene lookup returns CDR1 MDHEN and CDR2 SYDVKM. CDR3 length equals 13 residues. In DNA, the CDR3 is TGTGCCAGCAGGCAGGCCGGCTCGTCTGAAGCTTTCTTT. Residues: CASRQAGSSEAFF.

The V call is TRBV3-1 (or the pseudogene TRBV3-2), the J call TRBJ2-3, with 10 bases aligning to TRBD2. Trimming at V came to 4 bases and at J to 8 bases, leaving 15 bases not matched to a gene. Germline assignment: CDR1 LGHDT and CDR2 YNNKEL (reference sequence). This CDR3 spans 17 amino acids. The CDR3 nucleotides read TGTGCCAGCAGCCCCCGGCTAGCGGGAGTGTCAGAGCCTACGCAGTATTTT. It specifies CASSPRLAGVSEPTQYF.

The chain links TRBV6-6 to TRBJ1-2, with D tentatively TRBD1 (5 bases). Germline CDR1 MNHNY, CDR2 SVGAGI (reference sequence). V was clipped by 0 bases and J by 3 bases, with 11 bases between them. This CDR3 contains 15 residues. The CDR3 reads CASSYSGGGDYGYTF. CDR3 in DNA: TGTGCCAGCAGTTACTCGGGGGGGGGAGACTATGGCTACACCTTC.

This clone has more than one count but fewer than ten. V gene TRBV2 combines with J gene TRBJ1-4, with D perhaps TRBD1 (5 bases). Germline lookup yields CDR1 SNHLY and CDR2 FYNNEI. With 6 bases removed from V and 8 bases from J, the gap between germline ends came to 16 bases. The CDR3 covers 14 residues. The CDR3 region is CASRGALLAEKLFF. DNA of the CDR3: TGTGCCAGCAGAGGGGCTCTCCTTGCGGAAAAACTGTTTTTT.

CDR3 in DNA: TGCGCCAGCAGTACAGCGGGAGGAGATGGCACCGGGGAGCTGTTTTTT. As protein: CASSTAGGDGTGELFF. The rearrangement joins TRBV5-1 to TRBJ2-2; 9 bases align to TRBD2. The CDR3 length is 16 residues. CDR1 and CDR2 from the germline V gene are SGHRS and YFSETQ. V dropped 5 bases and J dropped 4; count of bases not matched to a gene: 9.

The chain recombines TRBV19 with TRBJ2-7, with D maybe TRBD1 (6 bases). V was cut by 1 base and J by 2 bases, with 15 bases left in between. Germline V gene lookup returns CDR1 LNHDA and CDR2 SQIVND (reference sequence). The CDR3 runs to 16 residues. The CDR3 reads CASSIGTGPPAYEQYF. DNA of the CDR3: TGTGCCAGTAGTATAGGCACAGGGCCCCCCGCCTACGAGCAGTACTTC.

The chain has TRBV5-1 and TRBJ2-5, with D possibly matching TRBD1 (6 bases). This CDR3 comprises 15 residues. Germline CDR1 SGHRS, CDR2 YFSETQ. The V end lost 0 bases, the J end lost 5 bases, and 14 bases lay between the germline ends. The CDR3 sequence: CASSLEQGRRETQYF. The CDR3 region has the DNA TGCGCCAGCAGCTTGGAGCAGGGGCGCCGGGAGACCCAGTACTTC.

The V call is TRBV7-9, the J call TRBJ1-4; D gene unclear. V lost 2 bases and J lost 4, with 8 bases in between. CDR1 is SEHNR, CDR2 FQNEAQ, per germline (reference sequence). CDR3 length: 14 residues. For the CDR3, the DNA is TGTGCCAGCAGCTTATCCCTGTATAATGAAAAACTGTTTTTT. Translation: CASSLSLYNEKLFF. The variable domain in full, with the rest retrieved from reference TRBV7-9 and TRBJ1-4, is DTGVSQNPRHKITKRGQNVTFRCDPISEHNRLYWYRQTLGQGPEFLTYFQNEAQLEKSRLLSDRFSAERPKGSFSTLEIQRTEQGDSAMYLCASSLSLYNEKLFFGSGTQLSVL.

This clone is a singleton in its sample. This chain joins TRBV5-1 and TRBJ2-3, with 11 bases fitting TRBD1. Trimming removed 0 bases from V and 6 bases from J; junction bases left unmatched: 3. Germline V gene sequence: CDR1 SGHRS, CDR2 YFSETQ. CDR3 length equals 15 residues. CDR3 sequence (DNA): TGCGCCAGCAGCTTGGGGACAGGGGGCGTGGATACGCAGTATTTT. Its protein is CASSLGTGGVDTQYF.

This clone appeared a single time. The chain carries TRBV19 and TRBJ1-5, with D unclear. The CDR3 runs to 14 residues. V gave up 4 bases and J gave up 3 bases, with 10 bases separating them. CDR1 LNHDA and CDR2 SQIVND come from the germline V gene (reference sequence). The CDR3 loop reads CASSKSILNQPQHF. In DNA form, the CDR3 reads TGTGCCAGTAGTAAGAGCATTCTCAATCAGCCCCAGCATTTT.

The V and J genes are TRBV28 and TRBJ1-2; possibly TRBD1 for D (5 bases). V lost 4 bases, J lost 3 bases, and 15 bases lay in between. This CDR3 has 15 residues. CDR1 is MDHEN and CDR2 is SYDVKM in the germline V gene. The CDR3 bases are TGTGCCAGCAGTTCCGGGGGGGGATTGGACTATGGCTACACCTTC. Protein: CASSSGGGLDYGYTF.

The CDR3 is CASSSYRGPGYGYTF. The DNA of the CDR3 is TGTGCCAGCAGCTCCTACAGGGGGCCAGGCTATGGCTACACCTTC. The chain links TRBV5-4 to TRBJ1-2, with 9 bases lining up with TRBD1. The V and J ends lost 3 bases and 4 bases, in that order; junction bases with no gene match: 7. The CDR3 sequence is 15 residues long. CDR1 and CDR2 (germline): SGHNT, YYREEE (reference sequence).

The gene calls are TRBV5-3 and TRBJ2-1; possible D gene TRBD1, 6 bases. TRBV5-3 counts as an open reading frame of uncertain function. The V end was cut by 4 bases, the J end by 8 bases, with 19 bases between. The CDR3 length is 15 residues. The CDR3: CARSGGRTVRDEQFF. The CDR3 bases are TGTGCCAGAAGCGGGGGAAGGACAGTAAGGGATGAGCAGTTCTTC.

V and J are TRBV13 and TRBJ2-7, with D hard to call. Germline V CDR1 and CDR2: PRHDT, FYEKMQ (reference sequence). The length of the CDR3 is 14 residues. V lost 5 bases and J lost 0, with 11 bases in between. DNA of the CDR3: TGTGCCAGCAGCCCCTCCCTGAGCTCCTACGAGCAGTACTTC. This translates into CASSPSLSSYEQYF. The full variable domain, rest sourced from reference TRBV13 and TRBJ2-7, is AAGVIQSPRHLIKEKRETATLKCYPIPRHDTVYWYQQGPGQDPQFLISFYEKMQSDKGSIPDRFSAQQFSDYHSELNMSSLELGDSALYFCASSPSLSSYEQYFGPGTRLTVT.

The chain employs TRBV7-3 and TRBJ2-2; 11 bases agree with TRBD2. The germline V gene has CDR1 SGHTA and CDR2 FQGTGA. Unmatched junction bases numbered 16, after V lost 2 bases and J lost 2 bases. The CDR3 length is 21 residues. CDR3 sequence (DNA): TGTGCCAGCAGCTTATACGGAACAGGGGCGGGACTAGCGGTAAACACCGGGGAGCTGTTTTTT. Protein: CASSLYGTGAGLAVNTGELFF.

The genes are TRBV10-1 and TRBJ2-2; D remains unclear. Looked up from germline, CDR1 is WNHNN and CDR2 is SYGVQD (reference sequence). The CDR3 has 14 amino acids. Trimming pared 5 bases from V and 0 bases from J, leaving 7 bases between. CDR3 loop: CASSLLSNTGELFF. The CDR3 DNA is TGCGCCAGCAGTTTGCTATCGAACACCGGGGAGCTGTTTTTT.